Presented here are 26 T cell receptor beta chains from one specimen sequenced in a study of cytomegalovirus exposure and HLA in healthy donors. The PCR employed 60 Vbeta primers together with 13 Jbeta primers. Profiled with immunoSEQ multiplex PCR; TCRdb holds only in-frame clones, not every one. The data show some 96,000 clones, roughly three quarters seen once. Sequencing was done on a sample of PBMCs. These receptors all stem from a female donor in good health and CMV-seronegative.

The V gene is TRBV5-4, the J gene TRBJ1-2; 9 bases align to TRBD1. This CDR3 comprises 15 residues. The V gene end was trimmed by 4 bases and the J gene end by 8 bases; junction bases not matched to a gene: 12. Germline CDR1 reads SGHNT; CDR2 reads YYREEE (reference sequence). CDR3: CASSLHGQGILGYTF. The CDR3 DNA reads as TGTGCCAGCAGCCTACACGGACAGGGGATATTGGGCTACACCTTC.

This chain links TRBV4-2 with TRBJ2-7, with D perhaps TRBD1 (6 bases). Trimming stripped 0 bases from V and 2 bases from J, with 14 bases between. Germline V gene data show CDR1 as LGHNA and CDR2 as YNFKEQ. This CDR3 region has 16 residues. In DNA, the CDR3 is TGTGCCAGCAGCCAAGAGTTCCGACAGGACGCCTACGAGCAGTACTTC. Amino acids: CASSQEFRQDAYEQYF.

CDR3 sequence: CSVELPQGSNYEQYF. CDR3 coding DNA: TGCAGCGTTGAATTGCCCCAGGGAAGTAATTACGAGCAGTACTTC. The V call is TRBV29-1, the J call TRBJ2-7, with D possibly being TRBD1 (5 bases). Trimming cost V 2 bases and J 4 bases, with 18 bases left between them. CDR1 and CDR2 from the germline V gene are SQVTM and ANQGSEA. This CDR3 is 15 amino acids long.

This clone showed up just a few times. CDR3 region: CASKVEGGAAGELFF. For the CDR3, the DNA is TGTGCCAGCAAAGTCGAAGGGGGGGCGGCCGGGGAGCTGTTTTTT. This chain uses TRBV2 with TRBJ2-2; D perhaps matches TRBD2 (7 bases). The V and J ends lost 7 bases and 6 bases respectively, with 18 bases between them. CDR3 length: 15 residues. Germline V lookup: CDR1 SNHLY, CDR2 FYNNEI.

This chain joins TRBV19 and TRBJ2-1, with D tentatively TRBD1 (6 bases). The CDR3 extends over 15 amino acids. Trimming cost V 3 bases and J 9 bases, with 18 bases left between them. CDR1 is LNHDA and CDR2 is SQIVND in the germline V gene (reference sequence). CDR3 coding DNA: TGTGCCAGTAGTATCTCCAGGGGCAGATCGGGTGAGCAGTTCTTC. Its translation: CASSISRGRSGEQFF.

The chain joins TRBV7-9 to TRBJ1-2; D perhaps matches TRBD1 (6 bases). The CDR3 loop spans 16 amino acids. Germline assignment: CDR1 SEHNR and CDR2 FQNEAQ (reference sequence). V shed 5 bases and J shed 5 bases, with 21 bases lying between them. The CDR3 spells CASSPIGQPEGYGYTF. CDR3 nucleotides: TGTGCCAGCAGCCCAATCGGACAGCCAGAAGGTTATGGCTACACCTTC.

The J gene is TRBJ2-7, the V gene TRBV6-6; 7 bases align to TRBD1. V lost 6 bases, J lost 2 bases, and 7 bases stayed unmatched. There are 14 residues in the CDR3. Germline loops: CDR1 MNHNY, CDR2 SVGAGI (reference sequence). The DNA for the CDR3 is TGTGCCAGCAGCCAGTACAGGGGACCCTACGAGCAGTACTTC. This sequence encodes CASSQYRGPYEQYF.

The count of this clone is one. The CDR3 DNA is TGTGCCAGCAGTCCCCGTCAGGGGGCTGGCGGCTACACCTTC. This gives the protein CASSPRQGAGGYTF. V and J are TRBV6-5 and TRBJ1-2; 8 nucleotides agree with TRBD1. Unmatched junction bases numbered 10, after V lost 5 bases and J lost 8 bases. The germline V gene encodes CDR1 MNHEY and CDR2 SVGAGI. The CDR3 is made up of 14 amino acids.

The gene calls are TRBV29-1 and TRBJ1-5; TRBD1 might be the D (6 bases). V shed 6 bases and J shed 4 bases, with 16 bases lying between them. This CDR3 has 14 residues. The germline CDR1 and CDR2 sequences are SQVTM and ANQGSEA. CDR3 coding DNA: TGCAGCGTAGCACCGGGACACCCGAATCAGCCCCAGCATTTT. Protein sequence: CSVAPGHPNQPQHF.

This clone was seen a single time. The chain links TRBV27 to TRBJ2-3; 7 nucleotides agree with TRBD1. The CDR3 sequence is 15 residues long. CDR1 MNHEY and CDR2 SMNVEV come from the germline V gene (reference sequence). After removal of 6 bases from V and 1 base from J, the junction contained 7 bases not matched to a gene. Written as DNA, the CDR3 is TGTGCCAGCAGCCCTGGGACAGTTGGCACAGATACGCAGTATTTT. Translation gives CASSPGTVGTDTQYF.

The chain joins TRBV28 to TRBJ1-3; TRBD1 is a possible D gene (5 bases). The germline gives CDR1 MDHEN, CDR2 SYDVKM. The CDR3 covers 17 residues. V was cut by 7 bases and J by 0 bases, with 19 bases left in between. Written as DNA, the CDR3 is TGTGCCAGCACGACGGGCGGGGCAGGCAGCTCTGGAAACACCATATATTTT. Translation gives CASTTGGAGSSGNTIYF. The whole variable domain, remainder taken from reference TRBV28 and TRBJ1-3, is DVKVTQSSRYLVKRTGEKVFLECVQDMDHENMFWYRQDPGLGLRLIYFSYDVKMKEKGDIPEGYSVSREKKERFSLILESASTNQTSMYLCASTTGGAGSSGNTIYFGEGSWLTVV.

This rearrangement joins TRBV2 to TRBJ2-7, with TRBD1 matching over 8 bases. Germline values: CDR1 SNHLY, CDR2 FYNNEI. The length of the CDR3 is 14 residues. The trim removed 6 bases at V and 1 base at J, leaving 5 bases unmatched. The CDR3 protein is CASRTGVGSYEQYF. CDR3 in DNA: TGTGCCAGCAGGACAGGGGTAGGATCCTACGAGCAGTACTTC. Variable domain in full (rest from reference TRBV2 and TRBJ2-7): EPEVTQTPSHQVTQMGQEVILRCVPISNHLYFYWYRQILGQKVEFLVSFYNNEISEKSEIFDDQFSVERPDGSNFTLKIRSTKLEDSAMYFCASRTGVGSYEQYFGPGTRLTVT.

There are a few counts of this clone. The chain is built from TRBV10-2 and TRBJ2-7, with TRBD2 matching over 7 bases. The CDR3 spans 12 residues. In germline, CDR1 is WSHSY, CDR2 SAAADI. The V and J ends lost 7 bases and 6 bases, in that order; junction bases with no gene match: 6. This chain's CDR3 is CASKRGTGEQYF. CDR3 coding DNA: TGCGCCAGCAAGCGGGGAACCGGCGAGCAGTACTTC.

The chain uses TRBV5-4 and TRBJ1-6; 10 bases agree with TRBD1. This CDR3 contains 17 residues. V gave up 0 bases and J gave up 8 bases; unmatched junction bases: 8. CDR1 is SGHNT, CDR2 YYREEE, per germline (reference sequence). CDR3 bases: TGTGCCAGCAGCTTGGGGGGAGGGACAGGGGATTATTCACCCCTCCACTTT. It specifies CASSLGGGTGDYSPLHF.

The chain employs TRBV6-5 and TRBJ2-2; TRBD1 matches at 8 bases. CDR1 is MNHEY and CDR2 is SVGAGI in the germline V gene. The V segment lost 6 bases and the J segment 4 bases; nucleotides outside the gene matches: 7. This CDR3 comprises 15 residues. CDR3 nucleotide sequence: TGTGCCAGCAGCTTCGGACAGGGTGGCACCGGGGAGCTGTTTTTT. Its protein product is CASSFGQGGTGELFF.

The chain recombines TRBV4-1 with TRBJ2-7; TRBD2 matches 14 bases. The V and J ends lost 3 bases and 4 bases, in that order; junction bases with no gene match: 5. In germline, CDR1 is MGHRA, CDR2 YSYEKL. CDR3 size: 16 residues. CDR3 protein: CASSQEGLAGAYEQYF. CDR3 bases: TGCGCCAGCAGCCAGGAGGGACTAGCGGGAGCTTACGAGCAGTACTTC.

V is TRBV5-1 and J is TRBJ2-2; D is ambiguous. V shed 0 bases and J shed 3 bases, with 6 bases lying between them. From germline, CDR1 is SGHRS and CDR2 YFSETQ. The CDR3 consists of 14 residues. CDR3 loop: CASSLATDTGELFF. In nucleotides, the CDR3 is TGCGCCAGCAGCTTGGCCACGGACACCGGGGAGCTGTTTTTT.

The count of this clone is one. This sequence joins TRBV5-1 and TRBJ1-5, with D tentatively TRBD1 (6 bases). V dropped 3 bases and J dropped 0 bases, with 10 bases sitting between them. There are 15 residues in the CDR3. Looked up from germline, CDR1 is SGHRS and CDR2 is YFSETQ. The CDR3 DNA reads as TGCGCCAGCAGCTCAGAGGGGGATAGCAATCAGCCCCAGCATTTT. Translation: CASSSEGDSNQPQHF.

This clone was seen more than once but under ten times. This sequence joins TRBV25-1 and TRBJ1-1; 7 nucleotides line up with TRBD1. The CDR3 is 12 residues long. Germline V gene data show CDR1 as MGHDK and CDR2 as SYGVNS. The V and J ends lost 6 bases and 11 bases, in that order; junction bases with no gene match: 9. The CDR3: CASREGQSKAFF. DNA for the CDR3: TGTGCCAGCAGGGAGGGACAGTCAAAGGCTTTCTTT. The full variable domain, in which reference TRBV25-1 and TRBJ1-1 provide the parts outside the CDR3, is EADIYQTPRYLVIGTGKKITLECSQTMGHDKMYWYQQDPGMELHLIHYSYGVNSTEKGDLSSESTVSRIRTEHFPLTLESARPSHTSQYLCASREGQSKAFFGQGTRLTVV.

This chain connects TRBV11-2 to TRBJ2-5; 9 bases map to TRBD1. The J call may be in error: the DNA end matches TRBJ2-7 better. The germline V gene encodes CDR1 SGHAT and CDR2 FQNNGV. The CDR3 consists of 15 residues. CDR3 in amino acids: CASSPGGQGSYEQYF. CDR3 bases: TGTGCCAGCAGCCCCGGGGGACAGGGCTCCTACGAGCAGTACTTC.

The chain employs TRBV7-3 and TRBJ1-1, with D tentatively TRBD1 (5 bases). There are 17 residues in the CDR3. V lost 2 bases to trimming and J lost 1 base, with 17 bases between them. The V gene's germline CDR1 is SGHTA and CDR2 FQGTGA. The CDR3 sequence is CASSLSPRQRANTEAFF. The CDR3 bases are TGTGCCAGCAGCTTATCCCCCCGACAGAGAGCGAACACTGAAGCTTTCTTT.

The rearrangement joins TRBV27 to TRBJ1-1; TRBD1 matches at 8 bases. Trimming cost V 5 bases and J 4 bases; bases outside gene matches: 3. The CDR3 covers 13 residues. Germline-derived CDR1 and CDR2 are MNHEY and SMNVEV (reference sequence). The DNA for the CDR3 is TGTGCCAGCAGTCTAGACAGGGGCACTGAAGCTTTCTTT. It codes for CASSLDRGTEAFF.

This clone was observed a few times. The chain employs TRBV6-5 and TRBJ2-2; a possible D gene is TRBD1 (5 bases). CDR1 is MNHEY, CDR2 SVGAGI, per germline. The ends were cut back, 6 bases at V and 4 bases at J, with 9 bases in the middle. This CDR3 contains 13 residues. The CDR3 sequence is CASRGRSTGELFF. The CDR3 nucleotides read TGTGCCAGCAGGGGGCGCAGCACCGGGGAGCTGTTTTTT.

This clone was seen a few times. The chain couples TRBV9 to TRBJ2-3, with TRBD1 identical over 9 bases. The CDR3 covers 15 residues. V was pared by 3 bases and J by 0 bases, with 2 bases of the junction left unmatched. Germline assignment: CDR1 SGDLS and CDR2 YYNGEE. The CDR3 nucleotides read TGTGCCAGCAGCGAGACAGGGGGTAGCACAGATACGCAGTATTTT. Translated: CASSETGGSTDTQYF.

CDR3 region: CASSLNPYPGMSGYTF. Written as DNA, the CDR3 is TGTGCCAGCAGCTTAAACCCCTACCCGGGAATGAGTGGCTACACCTTC. V gene TRBV7-3 combines with J gene TRBJ1-2; D not certain. CDR1 is SGHTA and CDR2 is FQGTGA in the germline V gene. CDR3 length: 16 amino acids. Deletions cut 1 base from V and 7 bases from J, with 19 bases between.

This rearrangement joins TRBV7-3 to TRBJ2-6; possible D gene TRBD1, 6 bases. From germline, CDR1 is SGHTA and CDR2 FQGTGA. The V end was cut by 2 bases, the J end by 2 bases, with 7 bases between. The CDR3 contains 15 residues. This chain's CDR3 is CASSLSGAGANVLTF. CDR3 nucleotides: TGTGCCAGCAGCTTATCAGGGGCTGGGGCCAACGTCCTGACTTTC.